A selection of T cell receptor beta chains follows, all from one sample in a study of blood T cells in healthy people across ages. Each CDR3 protein is one row after TCRdb ran MiXCR on the 5' RACE reads. The table includes around 870,000 distinct CDR3 sequences, about 28% detected once. What was sequenced was blood. The receptors here all came from a woman of 80 years or more in good health. The CDR3 runs from the conserved cysteine through the conserved F or W. A D gene is named only where the DNA matches it firmly. Only some rows state a clone size, as once, few, many or a class for expanded clones.

.,TRBV12-3/TRBV12-4,TRBJ2-2,many,TGTGCCAGCAGTTTGGGGCTGAACACCGGGGAGCTGTTTTTT,CASSLGLNTGELFF
.,TRBV6-6,TRBJ2-3,many,TGTGCCAGCGTCCTGGGCAGCACAGATACGCAGTATTTT,CASVLGSTDTQYF
.,TRBV30,TRBJ1-2,many,TGTGCCTGGAGTGTACAGGACTATGGCTACACCTTC,CAWSVQDYGYTF
.,TRBV10-3,TRBJ1-5,many,TGTGCCATCCGTGAGGGCAGGGATTGGAGTCAGCCCCAGCATTTT,CAIREGRDWSQPQHF
.,TRBV11-2,TRBJ2-5,many,TGTGCCAGCAGCTTAGACTACCCAGAGACCCAGTACTTC,CASSLDYPETQYF
.,TRBV20-1,TRBJ2-3,many,TGCAGTGCTAGGGTCCAGCGGGTTTCAGATACGCAGTATTTT,CSARVQRVSDTQYF
.,TRBV7-2,TRBJ1-1,few,TGTGCCAGCAGCCAAAGTAGTCCGGGTACCACTGAAGCTTTCTTT,CASSQSSPGTTEAFF
TRBD1,TRBV7-2,TRBJ1-1,many,TGTGCCAGCCGACAGGGGGCTCTTAACACTGAAGCTTTCTTT,CASRQGALNTEAFF
TRBD2,TRBV4-3,TRBJ2-3,few,TGCGCCAGCAGCCAAGAGGGTGGCGGGGGGGCCACAGATACGCAGTATTTT,CASSQEGGGGATDTQYF
TRBD1,TRBV7-2,TRBJ2-5,many,TGTGCCAGCAGTCCAGGGGGAACAGGGGGCAGGGAGACCCAGTACTTC,CASSPGGTGGRETQYF
.,TRBV9,TRBJ2-6,.,TGTGCCAGCAGCGTCGGACAGTTCAACTCTGGGGCCAACGTCCTGACTTTC,CASSVGQFNSGANVLTF
.,TRBV15,TRBJ2-1,.,TGTGCCACCAGCAGAGATCAGGTCGGCCATTCCTACAATGAGCAGTTCTTC,CATSRDQVGHSYNEQFF
TRBD1,TRBV28,TRBJ2-7,few,TGTGCCAGCAGACCAAGGGACAGGGCAACCTACGAGCAGTACTTC,CASRPRDRATYEQYF
TRBD2,TRBV2,TRBJ2-3,few,TGTGCCAGCAAACGAACGGGACAGCGGGGGGGCCTAGTAGATACGCAGTATTTT,CASKRTGQRGGLVDTQYF